The 27 T cell receptor beta chains presented below share a single source sample, sequenced in a study of shared clonotypes between healthy human individuals. Repertoires were generated with immunoSEQ multiplex PCR, while TCRdb's copy carries only in-frame clones and drops some. Here the sample spans around 2.5 million clones, under 95% being singletons. Specimen: naive CD4+ T cells from PBMCs. Indicated subset: CD45RA+ positively selected. These receptors were taken from a man aged 18 to 30 in good health. Some clones in this sample may be carry-over from other donors' samples.

The V and J genes are TRBV28 and TRBJ1-1; D is uncertain. The CDR3 consists of 15 residues. Germline-derived CDR1 and CDR2 are MDHEN and SYDVKM. The V gene lost 3 bases and the J gene lost 4 bases, with 15 bases spanning the gap. CDR3 loop: CASSLYKPLSTEAFF. Written as DNA, the CDR3 is TGTGCCAGCAGTTTGTATAAACCCTTATCCACTGAAGCTTTCTTT.

This clone was recorded once. The chain carries TRBV9 and TRBJ2-2; the D is unclear. Per germline, CDR1 SGDLS and CDR2 YYNGEE. The CDR3 consists of 15 residues. V lost 5 bases and J 5 bases, leaving 16 bases between the germline ends. CDR3 bases: TGTGCCAGCAGTGTTGTCCACGCGGAGACCGGGGAGCTGTTTTTT. Its translation is CASSVVHAETGELFF.

The gene calls are TRBV9 and TRBJ1-2; D remains ambiguous. The V gene lost 0 bases and the J gene lost 0 bases, with 9 bases spanning the gap. Looked up from germline, CDR1 is SGDLS and CDR2 is YYNGEE. CDR3 length: 15 amino acids. The CDR3 here is CASSVGVGPNYGYTF. The CDR3 nucleotides are TGTGCCAGCAGCGTAGGAGTAGGGCCTAACTATGGCTACACCTTC.

J is TRBJ2-3 and V is TRBV18; 10 nucleotides line up with TRBD2. V lost 1 base to trimming and J lost 0 bases; unmatched junction nucleotides: 7. CDR1 is KGHSH, CDR2 LQKENI, per germline. The length of the CDR3 is 18 residues. The CDR3 reads CASSPLLLAGASTDTQYF. The CDR3, as DNA: TGTGCCAGCTCACCACTTCTCCTAGCGGGAGCGAGCACAGATACGCAGTATTTT.

As for this clone: In the same sample, other DNA sequences code for this CDR3. The chain uses TRBV9 and TRBJ2-1; D uncertain. The ends were cut back, 0 bases at V and 8 bases at J, with 3 bases in the middle. CDR3 length: 11 amino acids. Per germline, CDR1 SGDLS and CDR2 YYNGEE. CDR3 protein: CASSVGHEQFF. Here the CDR3 DNA reads TGTGCCAGCAGCGTAGGGCATGAGCAGTTCTTC.

This chain joins TRBV9 and TRBJ2-1, with 9 bases aligning to TRBD2. The length of the CDR3 is 16 residues. Per germline, CDR1 SGDLS and CDR2 YYNGEE. Germline trimming cut 0 bases from V and 6 bases from J; bases unmatched to any gene: 7. CDR3 protein: CASSVAIWREGNEQFF. The CDR3 DNA reads as TGTGCCAGCAGCGTAGCTATTTGGCGGGAGGGCAATGAGCAGTTCTTC. Full variable domain (missing parts from reference TRBV9 and TRBJ2-1): DSGVTQTPKHLITATGQRVTLRCSPRSGDLSVYWYQQSLDQGLQFLIQYYNGEERAKGNILERFSAQQFPDLHSELNLSSLELGDSALYFCASSVAIWREGNEQFFGPGTRLTVL.

V and J are TRBV5-4 and TRBJ2-5; D is unresolved. CDR1 and CDR2 (germline): SGHNT, YYREEE (reference sequence). Trimming stripped 1 base from V and 0 bases from J, with 4 bases between. The CDR3 covers 13 residues. DNA of the CDR3: TGTGCCAGCAGCTTGTGGTACCAAGAGACCCAGTACTTC. It encodes CASSLWYQETQYF.

The CDR3 spells CSADRVLGGTEAFF. DNA of the CDR3: TGCAGTGCGGACCGCGTCCTTGGGGGCACTGAAGCTTTCTTT. This chain links TRBV29-1 with TRBJ1-1; possibly TRBD1 for D (5 bases). Germline V gives CDR1 SQVTM, CDR2 ANQGSEA. The CDR3 spans 14 residues. The full variable domain, in which reference TRBV29-1 and TRBJ1-1 provide the parts outside the CDR3, is SAVISQKPSRDICQRGTSLTIQCQVDSQVTMMFWYRQQPGQSLTLIATANQGSEATYESGFVIDKFPISRPNLTFSTLTVSNMSPEDSSIYLCSADRVLGGTEAFFGQGTRLTVV.

The V gene is TRBV6-6, the J gene TRBJ2-1; D unresolved. V gave up 6 bases and J gave up 10 bases, with 10 bases separating them. CDR1 and CDR2 (germline): MNHNY, SVGAGI (reference sequence). The CDR3 extends over 11 amino acids. Here the CDR3 reads CASRYLGEQFF. CDR3 nucleotide sequence: TGTGCCAGCAGGTATCTAGGAGAGCAGTTCTTC.

The chain recombines TRBV7-8 with TRBJ2-2; no reliable D call. This CDR3 is 16 amino acids long. Germline V lookup: CDR1 SGHVS, CDR2 FQNEAQ. Trimming left V 0 bases short and J 1 base short, with 9 bases between. The CDR3 DNA sequence: TGTGCCAGCAGCTTAGCCCTCTTAGAGAACACCGGGGAGCTGTTTTTT. It translates to CASSLALLENTGELFF.

This clone was found a few times. This chain joins TRBV30 and TRBJ2-2, with unresolved D. Germline V gene data show CDR1 as GTSNPN and CDR2 as SVGIG (reference sequence). V lost 2 bases and J 7 bases, leaving 14 bases between the germline ends. The CDR3 consists of 14 residues. CDR3 DNA sequence: TGTGCCTGGAGTACAGCAGGTTGGGGCGGGGAGCTGTTTTTT. It codes for CAWSTAGWGGELFF.

A note on this clone: One base away lies a much larger clone, so this may be a sequencing read error. This same CDR3 is encoded by further DNA sequences in the sample. This chain links TRBV28 with TRBJ1-4; D is unresolved. The CDR3 has 11 amino acids. The ends were cut back, 3 bases at V and 5 bases at J, with 1 base in the middle. CDR1 MDHEN and CDR2 SYDVKM come from the germline V gene. The CDR3 loop reads CASSFNEKLFF. In DNA form, the CDR3 reads TGTGCCAGCAGTTTCAATGAAAAACTGTTTTTT. Together with reference TRBV28 and TRBJ1-4, the CDR3 gives the full variable domain: DVKVTQSSRYLVKRTGEKVFLECVQDMDHENMFWYRQDPGLGLRLIYFSYDVKMKEKGDIPEGYSVSREKKERFSLILESASTNQTSMYLCASSFNEKLFFGSGTQLSVL.

This chain connects TRBV9 to TRBJ2-1, with a possible D match to TRBD2 (7 bases). From germline, CDR1 is SGDLS and CDR2 YYNGEE. CDR3 length: 15 residues. Trimming pared 3 bases from V and 7 bases from J, leaving 17 bases between. CDR3: CASSAQRGGMNEQFF. CDR3 DNA sequence: TGTGCCAGCAGCGCCCAGAGGGGGGGCATGAATGAGCAGTTCTTC.

This chain joins TRBV28 and TRBJ1-2; tentatively, D is TRBD1 (6 bases). The germline V gene encodes CDR1 MDHEN and CDR2 SYDVKM. CDR3 length: 15 amino acids. The V and J ends lost 8 bases and 1 base respectively, with 17 bases between them. CDR3 bases: TGTGCCAGCTGTCTCGGGACACCCGGTAACTATGGCTACACCTTC. Amino acids: CASCLGTPGNYGYTF.

V usage is TRBV5-4 and J usage is TRBJ2-2; D remains unclear. CDR3 size: 14 residues. Germline V CDR1 and CDR2: SGHNT, YYREEE (reference sequence). Trimming left V 1 base short and J 3 bases short, with 7 bases between. The CDR3, as DNA: TGTGCCAGCAGCTTGTATAGGGACACCGGGGAGCTGTTTTTT. This encodes CASSLYRDTGELFF.

J is TRBJ2-4 and V is TRBV6-1; D may be TRBD2 (6 bases). The CDR3 totals 14 residues. V dropped 6 bases and J dropped 6 bases, with 15 bases sitting between them. From germline, CDR1 is MNHNS and CDR2 SASEGT. The CDR3 spells CASSLRRVGNIQYF. DNA for the CDR3: TGTGCCAGCAGCCTCCGGAGGGTAGGAAACATTCAGTACTTC.

V gene TRBV4-2 combines with J gene TRBJ1-5; TRBD1 matches 10 bases. CDR3 length: 16 residues. J gave up 6 bases and V 0 bases, and 5 bases lay outside the gene matches. Germline CDR1 is LGHNA and CDR2 is YNFKEQ. CDR3: CASSQEGTGAGQPQHF. CDR3 in DNA: TGTGCCAGCAGCCAAGAGGGGACAGGGGCCGGTCAGCCCCAGCATTTT.

The chain carries TRBV21-1 and TRBJ2-7; the tabulated D call, TRBD2, remains unverified against the DNA. TRBV21-1 is tagged as a pseudogene. The CDR3 consists of 17 residues. CDR3 coding DNA: TGTGCCAGCAGCCCACGGACTAGCCGGAGATGGACCTACGAGCAGTACTTC. Translation gives CASSPRTSRRWTYEQYF.

This chain links TRBV7-3 with TRBJ2-2; TRBD2 matches at 8 bases. Germline-derived CDR1 and CDR2 are SGHTA and FQGTGA. This CDR3 has 15 residues. J gave up 7 bases and V 5 bases, and 9 bases lay outside the gene matches. The CDR3 sequence: CASSPGTSGFGELFF. The CDR3 DNA reads as TGTGCCAGCAGCCCCGGCACTAGCGGATTCGGGGAGCTGTTTTTT.

The J gene is TRBJ2-1, the V gene TRBV20-1; tentative D call: TRBD2 (5 bases). V was clipped by 3 bases and J by 11 bases, with 8 bases between them. Germline values: CDR1 DFQATT, CDR2 SNEGSKA (reference sequence). The length of the CDR3 is 10 residues. The CDR3 DNA follows: TGCAGTGCTAGGGAGGAAAAGCAGTTCTTC. Protein sequence: CSAREEKQFF.

The chain uses TRBV5-6 and TRBJ1-3; D is unclear. Germline V CDR1 and CDR2: SGHDT, YYEEEE. Trimming removed 4 bases from V and 0 bases from J, with 14 bases in between. This CDR3 has 16 residues. CDR3 amino acids: CASSPGRRSSGNTIYF. The DNA for the CDR3 is TGTGCCAGCAGCCCCGGACGGCGGAGCTCTGGAAACACCATATATTTT.

The chain has TRBV5-4 and TRBJ2-6; D is unresolved. Trimming pared 6 bases from V and 2 bases from J, leaving 15 bases between. The CDR3 has 16 residues. CDR1 and CDR2 (germline): SGHNT, YYREEE (reference sequence). As DNA, the CDR3 is TGTGCCAGCACCATGAATCGTGGAACTGGGGCCAACGTCCTGACTTTC. This codes for CASTMNRGTGANVLTF.

This clone appeared once. This chain connects TRBV27 to TRBJ2-1; D is ambiguous. The ends were cut back, 5 bases at V and 5 bases at J, with 7 bases in the middle. Germline CDR1 reads MNHEY; CDR2 reads SMNVEV (reference sequence). The length of the CDR3 is 12 residues. The CDR3 DNA sequence: TGTGCCAGCAGTACCATCAACAATGAGCAGTTCTTC. Amino acid sequence: CASSTINNEQFF.

This chain links TRBV5-1 with TRBJ2-7; 11 positions agree with TRBD2. CDR1 is SGHRS, CDR2 YFSETQ, per germline. CDR3 length: 13 residues. J gave up 4 bases and V 7 bases, and 4 bases lay outside the gene matches. CDR3 sequence: CASQASGRYEQYF. CDR3 bases: TGCGCCAGCCAGGCTAGCGGGAGGTACGAGCAGTACTTC. The full variable domain, rest sourced from reference TRBV5-1 and TRBJ2-7, is KAGVTQTPRYLIKTRGQQVTLSCSPISGHRSVSWYQQTPGQGLQFLFEYFSETQRNKGNFPGRFSGRQFSNSRSEMNVSTLELGDSALYLCASQASGRYEQYFGPGTRLTVT.

This chain joins TRBV6-6 and TRBJ1-5; D is perhaps TRBD1 (5 bases). The CDR3 contains 14 residues. Deletions cut 6 bases from V and 2 bases from J, with 11 bases between. The germline gives CDR1 MNHNY, CDR2 SVGAGI (reference sequence). CDR3 in amino acids: CASSRPGGNQPQHF. CDR3 in DNA: TGTGCCAGCAGCCGACCGGGGGGCAATCAGCCCCAGCATTTT.

The chain combines TRBV15 with TRBJ2-5, with D perhaps given as TRBD1 or TRBD2 (5 bases each). Trimming cost V 3 bases and J 1 base, with 15 bases left between them. The germline CDR1 and CDR2 sequences are LNHNV and YYDKDF (reference sequence). This CDR3 is built from 16 residues. The CDR3 DNA reads TGTGCCACCAGCAGGGGGACCACCCGGATCCAAGAGACCCAGTACTTC. It encodes CATSRGTTRIQETQYF.

The J gene is TRBJ2-1, the V gene TRBV27; 13 bases are shared with TRBD2. After removal of 6 bases from V and 7 bases from J, the junction contained 3 bases not matched to a gene. The CDR3 consists of 14 residues. The germline CDR1 and CDR2 sequences are MNHEY and SMNVEV (reference sequence). CDR3 coding DNA: TGTGCCAGCAGGCGACTAGCGGGAGGAAATGAGCAGTTCTTC. Translated, it gives CASRRLAGGNEQFF.